This T cell receptor (beta chain) was captured in a study of blood T cell repertoires in COVID-19. Across the study: Acute-phase and convalescent COVID-19 samples originated in the United States, Italy and Spain.

Grouping used clinical history reported by participants in a survey and questionnaire. Participants classified as exposed had met a COVID-19 case within 2 weeks before study entry. Measured with immunoSEQ multiplex PCR; TCRdb has only the in-frame clones, and not every one. Seen here are roughly 200,000 clones, 86% observed once, and the top ten hold about 4%. The CDR3 is made up of 15 amino acids. CDR1 WNHNN and CDR2 SYGVQD come from the germline V gene (reference sequence). J was trimmed by 3 bases and V by 0 bases; bases with no gene match: 2. The sample comprised PBMCs or T cells enriched from blood (not recorded which). This sequence was found in a woman aged 25 to 39 who had been exposed to COVID-19. This sequence joins TRBV10-1 and TRBJ1-1, with 9 bases matching TRBD1. CDR3 sequence: CASSESTGGYTEAFF. The DNA for the CDR3 is TGCGCCAGCAGTGAGTCGACAGGGGGTTACACTGAAGCTTTCTTT.